Listed below are T cell receptor beta chains from one sample, sequenced in a study of T cells in Graves' hyperthyroidism and ophthalmopathy. TCRdb used MiXCR to reprocess the multiplex PCR reads, holding one entry per CDR3 protein. The data contain around 690,000 distinct CDR3 sequences, less than 25% of them seen just once; the ten biggest clones take up about 34%. Source material: blood. The receptor source for this set is a young man with Graves' ophthalmopathy. Both conserved end residues are part of each CDR3. The order of the fields is V gene, J gene, clone size, D gene, CDR3 protein, CDR3 DNA. D genes are given only for firm matches. The size entry is marked missing in some rows and otherwise reads once, few, many or a size class.

>TRBV30|TRBJ1-1|many|NA
CAWNLGTEAFF
TGTGCCTGGAATCTGGGGACTGAAGCTTTCTTT
>TRBV11-2|TRBJ2-2|NA|TRBD2
CASSLWTRNGGELFF
TGTGCCAGCAGCCTGTGGACTAGGAACGGCGGGGAGCTGTTTTTT
>TRBV6-1|TRBJ1-5|few|TRBD1
CASSSQGVRQPQHF
TGTGCCAGCAGCTCACAGGGGGTTCGTCAGCCCCAGCATTTT
>TRBV28|TRBJ2-3|few|TRBD2
CASSLGGSVSDTQYF
TGTGCCAGCAGTTTGGGCGGGAGTGTCTCAGATACGCAGTATTTT
>TRBV20-1|TRBJ2-3|few|NA
CSASKNFEGRLDTQYF
TGCAGTGCTAGTAAAAATTTCGAGGGGCGGCTAGATACGCAGTATTTT
>TRBV7-8|TRBJ1-5|many|NA
CASSQEVGQPQHF
TGTGCCAGCAGCCAGGAGGTGGGTCAGCCCCAGCATTTT
>TRBV5-5|TRBJ1-2|few|NA
CASSFSPFIMSTDYGYTF
TGTGCCAGCAGCTTTTCCCCCTTCATCATGTCAACTGACTATGGCTACACCTTC
>TRBV30|TRBJ1-1|many|NA
CAWSVPTSPEAFF
TGTGCCTGGAGTGTACCGACATCCCCTGAAGCTTTCTTT
>TRBV7-2|TRBJ2-7|many|TRBD1
CASSLEWVQGAGTYEQYF
TGTGCCAGCAGCTTAGAGTGGGTCCAGGGGGCTGGGACCTACGAGCAGTACTTC
>TRBV12-5|TRBJ2-1|NA|TRBD2
CASGWGTSGDEQFF
TGTGCTAGTGGTTGGGGAACTAGCGGAGATGAGCAGTTCTTC
>TRBV20-1|TRBJ1-1|many|NA
CSASLPEAFF
TGCAGTGCTAGTTTACCTGAAGCTTTCTTT
>TRBV5-1|TRBJ1-5|few|NA
CASSLDGIGNQPQHF
TGCGCCAGCAGCTTGGACGGAATCGGCAATCAGCCCCAGCATTTT
>TRBV6-5|TRBJ1-1|NA|NA
CASSYSSGGRGPEAFF
TGTGCCAGCAGTTACTCCAGTGGGGGGCGCGGGCCTGAAGCTTTCTTT
>TRBV5-1|TRBJ2-2|few|TRBD2
CASSSTGTKNGGELFF
TGCGCCAGCAGCTCCACCGGGACTAAAAATGGCGGGGAGCTGTTTTTT
>TRBV4-2|TRBJ2-7|few|NA
CASSMGSYEQYF
TGTGCCAGCAGTATGGGATCCTACGAGCAGTACTTC
>TRBV2|TRBJ2-7|few|TRBD2
CASRAGTSSYDEQYF
TGTGCCAGCAGGGCCGGGACTAGCTCGTATGACGAGCAGTACTTC
>TRBV20-1|TRBJ2-3|once|NA
CSARAPRGVVGTDTQYF
TGCAGTGCTAGAGCCCCAAGGGGGGTAGTAGGCACAGATACGCAGTATTTT
>TRBV7-2|TRBJ2-7|few|NA
CASSPFRGVGYEQYF
TGTGCCAGCAGCCCTTTTCGGGGAGTCGGGTACGAGCAGTACTTC
>TRBV5-1|TRBJ1-3|NA|TRBD1
CASSQTGNGNTIYF
TGCGCCAGCAGCCAGACAGGGAACGGAAACACCATATATTTT
>TRBV20-1|TRBJ2-7|NA|TRBD2
CSARYGLAGDEQYF
TGCAGTGCTAGGTACGGACTAGCGGGAGACGAGCAGTACTTC
>TRBV11-2|TRBJ1-1|many|TRBD1
CASSYDRDLAEAFF
TGTGCCAGCAGTTATGACAGGGACCTAGCTGAAGCTTTCTTT
>TRBV7-2|TRBJ1-1|many|NA
CASSLMGASRAEAFF
TGTGCCAGCAGCCTCATGGGGGCCTCGAGGGCTGAAGCTTTCTTT
>TRBV7-2|TRBJ1-1|NA|NA
CASGLRQEEAFF
TGTGCCAGCGGCTTAAGGCAAGAAGAAGCTTTCTTT
>TRBV24-1|TRBJ2-3|NA|NA
CACPGREPDTQYF
TGTGCCTGTCCGGGACGTGAGCCAGATACGCAGTATTTT
>TRBV6-2/TRBV6-3|TRBJ1-1|NA|NA
CASSPVEATEAFF
TGTGCCAGCAGCCCGGTGGAGGCCACTGAAGCTTTCTTT
>TRBV28|TRBJ1-2|many|NA
CASSFRPWGYTF
TGTGCCAGCAGTTTCCGCCCGTGGGGCTACACCTTC
>TRBV29-1|TRBJ1-1|NA|NA
CSVYRSGETEAFF
TGCAGCGTGTACCGTTCAGGGGAGACTGAAGCTTTCTTT
>TRBV28|TRBJ2-7|many|TRBD2
CASSSPGGAAYEQYF
TGTGCCAGCAGTTCCCCGGGGGGGGCCGCCTACGAGCAGTACTTC